This T cell receptor beta chain was identified during a study of T cell responses to AZD1222 COVID-19 vaccine. The study, taken as a whole, reports: In the spike-specific TCR repertoire, nearly half reportedly target unmutated variant regions. Repertoire collection took place solely once the T cell response had peaked. It should be noted that donors were predominantly white British and more often female, and clonal diversity was possibly underestimated. Spike as a whole was targeted by vaccine-associated CD4 TCRs, dominant at 160-218 and 743-854.

Germline V gene lookup returns CDR1 SNHLY and CDR2 FYNNEI. V dropped 7 bases and J dropped 4 bases, with 10 bases sitting between them. CDR3 length: 12 residues. The protocol was immunoSEQ multiplex PCR, while the TCRdb copy is restricted to in-frame clones and leaves out a portion. The table records roughly 51,000 clones, 89% of them present only once. For this clone: Antigen specificity is unknown.

V and J are TRBV2 and TRBJ1-1, with D possibly being TRBD1 (5 bases). The receptor comes from an adult who received the AZD1222 COVID-19 vaccine. This sample comprised peripheral blood, obtained 28 days after the second AZD1222 dose. CDR3 bases: TGTGCCAGCAAGCAGGGCCCCACTGAAGCTTTCTTT. It specifies CASKQGPTEAFF.